The 14 T cell receptor beta chains below come from one sample, sequenced in a study of vaccination and CD4 T cells after COVID-19. Sample treatment: roughly 11-day PBMC culture with coronavirus spike peptide pools or control peptides (ViraFEST assay). CD4+ T cells that had been cultured provided DNA sequenced with the Oncomine TCR Beta short-read assay. MiXCR, applied by TCRdb to the PCR reads, yields one record per CDR3 protein. The sample yields 15,000 to 16,000 distinct CDR3 sequences, 73% seen once. No antigen is known for these receptors. Input material: CD4+ T cells from blood, cultured in vitro. Source of these receptors: a human donor who had recovered from COVID-19.

This clonotype turned up a few times. V usage is TRBV19 and J usage is TRBJ1-6; TRBD1 agrees at 9 bases. The CDR3 contains 15 residues. Germline V gives CDR1 LNHDA, CDR2 SQIVND (reference sequence). Germline trimming cut 7 bases from V and 7 bases from J; bases unmatched to any gene: 8. CDR3 nucleotides: TGTGCCAGTAAGGGATCCGGACAGGGGAATTCACCCCTCCACTTT. Amino acid sequence: CASKGSGQGNSPLHF.

V is TRBV6-1 and J is TRBJ2-6, with D possibly being TRBD2 (6 bases). Germline loops: CDR1 MNHNS, CDR2 SASEGT. V was pared by 7 bases and J by 4 bases, with 14 bases between. This CDR3 contains 15 residues. CDR3: CASTRDLTGANVLTF. CDR3 coding DNA: TGTGCCAGCACTCGGGACTTAACCGGGGCCAACGTCCTGACTTTC.

The genes are TRBV6-2 or TRBV6-3 and TRBJ1-5; possibly TRBD1 for D (5 bases). CDR1 is MNHEY and CDR2 is SVGEGT in the germline V gene. The CDR3 runs 14 residues. Trimming stripped 1 base from V and 4 bases from J, with 8 bases between. CDR3 bases: TGTGCCAGCAGTTACTACGGGGGGAATCAGCCCCAGCATTTT. Its protein product is CASSYYGGNQPQHF.

The chain joins TRBV7-9 to TRBJ1-1; D unresolved. The CDR3 length is 15 residues. Germline V gene sequence: CDR1 SEHNR, CDR2 FQNEAQ (reference sequence). V lost 10 bases and J 3 bases, leaving 21 bases between the germline ends. The CDR3 here is CATTQRRSWYTEAFF. Here the CDR3 DNA reads TGTGCCACCACACAACGGAGATCGTGGTACACTGAAGCTTTCTTT.

V and J are TRBV6-2 or TRBV6-3 and TRBJ1-3; no firm D call. Trimming removed 6 bases from V and 0 bases from J, with 6 bases in between. CDR1 is MNHEY, CDR2 SVGEGT, per germline. The CDR3 has 13 residues. CDR3 region: CASSPYSGNTIYF. The CDR3 DNA reads TGTGCCAGCAGCCCCTACTCTGGAAACACCATATATTTT.

This chain connects TRBV6-2 or TRBV6-3 to TRBJ1-5; the match to TRBD1 covers 7 bases. The CDR3 totals 14 residues. The trim removed 6 bases at V and 3 bases at J, leaving 5 bases unmatched. The germline V gene encodes CDR1 MNHEY and CDR2 SVGEGT. Written as DNA, the CDR3 is TGTGCCAGCAGGCTGGGGACAGTCAATCAGCCCCAGCATTTT. Translated: CASRLGTVNQPQHF.

This clonotype showed up just a few times. The rearrangement links TRBV7-2 to TRBJ2-3; maybe TRBD2 (6 bases). The V gene lost 7 bases and the J gene lost 0 bases, with 14 bases spanning the gap. This CDR3 comprises 15 residues. Germline V gene sequence: CDR1 SGHTA, CDR2 FQGNSA. The CDR3 is CASILSGLSTDTQYF. CDR3 nucleotides: TGTGCCAGCATCCTTAGCGGACTTAGCACAGATACGCAGTATTTT.

The chain carries TRBV18 and TRBJ2-3; 12 nucleotides line up with TRBD1. The junction had 3 bases not matched to a gene; V was cut back by 3 bases and J by 5 bases. CDR3 size: 15 residues. Germline CDR1 KGHSH, CDR2 LQKENI. The CDR3 loop reads CASSPGQGAGDTQYF. CDR3 bases: TGTGCCAGCTCACCGGGACAGGGGGCAGGAGATACGCAGTATTTT.

The chain combines TRBV2 with TRBJ1-6; D remains ambiguous. V was cut by 3 bases and J by 0 bases, with 9 bases left in between. The CDR3 covers 16 residues. CDR1 and CDR2 (germline): SNHLY, FYNNEI. The CDR3 region is CASSDRRSSYNSPLHF. As DNA, the CDR3 is TGTGCCAGCAGTGATCGACGGTCCTCCTATAATTCACCCCTCCACTTT.

V gene TRBV6-1 combines with J gene TRBJ1-1; TRBD1 is a possible D gene (5 bases). The germline V gene encodes CDR1 MNHNS and CDR2 SASEGT. This CDR3 is 14 amino acids long. With 5 bases removed from V and 7 bases from J, the gap between germline ends came to 17 bases. This CDR3 is CASSPGGGKDEAFF. The CDR3 region has the DNA TGTGCCAGCAGTCCCGGGGGGGGGAAGGATGAAGCTTTCTTT.

The chain employs TRBV20-1 and TRBJ1-2, with TRBD1 identical over 7 bases. CDR3 size: 13 residues. Germline lookup yields CDR1 DFQATT and CDR2 SNEGSKA (reference sequence). V dropped 5 bases and J dropped 4; count of bases not matched to a gene: 7. This chain's CDR3 is CSAEDRRRYGYTF. CDR3 in DNA: TGCAGTGCTGAGGACAGGCGACGCTATGGCTACACCTTC.

The chain uses TRBV10-3 and TRBJ2-7; no reliable D call. CDR3 length: 11 residues. The germline V and J ends were trimmed by 4 bases and 4 bases, with 5 bases remaining between them. CDR1 ENHRY and CDR2 SYGVKD come from the germline V gene. The CDR3 DNA reads as TGTGCCATCAGTGCAGTATACGAGCAGTACTTC. Translated: CAISAVYEQYF.

This clonotype was seen only a few times. V is TRBV6-1 and J is TRBJ1-2, with 11 bases identical to TRBD1. Trimming at V came to 9 bases and at J to 6 bases, leaving 6 bases not matched to a gene. The CDR3 runs to 13 residues. From germline, CDR1 is MNHNS and CDR2 SASEGT. CDR3 bases: TGTGCCAGTAGACGGACAGGGGGCGATGGCTACACCTTC. It translates to CASRRTGGDGYTF.

The genes are TRBV6-2 or TRBV6-3 and TRBJ1-5; the match to TRBD1 covers 9 bases. CDR1 MNHEY and CDR2 SVGEGT come from the germline V gene. With V trimmed by 7 bases and J by 6 bases, 4 bases remained unmatched. This CDR3 has 13 residues. This CDR3 is CASNDRGIQPQHF. The DNA of the CDR3 is TGTGCCAGCAACGACAGGGGGATTCAGCCCCAGCATTTT.